The TCR beta chain described here comes from a study of control samples from healthy donors and cancer patients. Repertoires were generated with immunoSEQ multiplex PCR, while TCRdb's copy carries only in-frame clones and drops some. The top ten clones hold about 3% of a sample with just under 150,000 clones, more than 90% of them seen once. The junction had 1 base not matched to a gene; V was cut back by 0 bases and J by 2 bases. The CDR3 covers 14 residues. The germline V gene encodes CDR1 KGHSH and CDR2 LQKENI. This receptor was taken from a man aged 25 to 40 in good health. The chain is built from TRBV18 and TRBJ2-7; 7 bases are shared with TRBD1. The sequenced sample consisted of blood. The CDR3 nucleotides are TGTGCCAGCTCACCACCGGACAGGACCTACGAGCAGTACTTC. Its protein product is CASSPPDRTYEQYF. Supplemented by reference TRBV18 and TRBJ2-7, the full variable domain reads NAGVMQNPRHLVRRRGQEARLRCSPMKGHSHVYWYRQLPEEGLKFMVYLQKENIIDESGMPKERFSAEFPKEGPSILRIQQVVRGDSAAYFCASSPPDRTYEQYFGPGTRLTVT.